This TCR beta chain was retrieved from a study of blood T cells in healthy people across ages. Study conclusions and caveats: With age, beta diversity per million T cells declined roughly linearly, significantly by 40. Nothing was known about donor CMV status, and this possibly confounded expanded clonotype changes.

A second PCR of 7 to 11 cycles used a sample-barcoded 5' primer and a J-beta primer mix. TCRdb recomputed calls from the 5' RACE reads with MiXCR, one row per CDR3 protein. The data contain roughly 1,700,000 distinct CDR3 sequences, 28% of them singletons. Points on this clonotype: What it binds is not known.

Germline V gene lookup returns CDR1 SGHAT and CDR2 FQNNGV. The junction had 7 bases not matched to a gene; V was cut back by 4 bases and J by 2 bases. The CDR3 is 15 residues long. Each sample gave at least 7 million isolated PBMCs. The sequencing input was blood. The origin of this receptor is a woman in her 30s in good health. V gene TRBV11-2 combines with J gene TRBJ1-1; 7 nucleotides align to TRBD1. The CDR3 region has the DNA TGTGCCAGCAGCTCACAGGGGTTGAGAAACACTGAAGCTTTCTTT. It encodes CASSSQGLRNTEAFF.